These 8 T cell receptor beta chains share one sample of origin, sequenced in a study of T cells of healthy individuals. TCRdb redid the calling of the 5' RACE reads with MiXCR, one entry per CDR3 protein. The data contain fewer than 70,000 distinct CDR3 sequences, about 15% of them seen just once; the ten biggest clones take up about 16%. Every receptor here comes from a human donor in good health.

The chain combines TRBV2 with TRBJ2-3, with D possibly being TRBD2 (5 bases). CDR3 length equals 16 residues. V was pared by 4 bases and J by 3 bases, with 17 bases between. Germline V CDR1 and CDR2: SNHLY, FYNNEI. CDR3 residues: CASSVRAGTGTDTQYF. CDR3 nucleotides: TGTGCCAGCAGTGTCCGGGCGGGTACTGGGACAGATACGCAGTATTTT.

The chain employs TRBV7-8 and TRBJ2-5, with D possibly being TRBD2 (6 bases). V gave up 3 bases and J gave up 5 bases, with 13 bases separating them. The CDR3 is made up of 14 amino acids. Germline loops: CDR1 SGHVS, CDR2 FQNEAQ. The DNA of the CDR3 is TGTGCCAGCAGCTTTGGGGGGACCAGCGAGACCCAGTACTTC. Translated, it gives CASSFGGTSETQYF.

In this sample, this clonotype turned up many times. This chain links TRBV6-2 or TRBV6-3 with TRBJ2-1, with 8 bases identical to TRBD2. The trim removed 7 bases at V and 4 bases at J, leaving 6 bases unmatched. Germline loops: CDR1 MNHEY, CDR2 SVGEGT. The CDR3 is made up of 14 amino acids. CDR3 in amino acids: CASKIAGPYNEQFF. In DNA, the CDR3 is TGTGCCAGCAAAATAGCGGGGCCTTACAATGAGCAGTTCTTC.

CDR3 in DNA: TGTGCCAGCAGGGGGCTCGGCACAGATACGCAGTATTTT. It codes for CASRGLGTDTQYF. The V and J genes are TRBV6-5 and TRBJ2-3, with D tentatively TRBD1 (5 bases). CDR1 is MNHEY, CDR2 SVGAGI, per germline. V lost 6 bases and J 1 base, leaving 8 bases between the germline ends. This CDR3 is built from 13 residues.

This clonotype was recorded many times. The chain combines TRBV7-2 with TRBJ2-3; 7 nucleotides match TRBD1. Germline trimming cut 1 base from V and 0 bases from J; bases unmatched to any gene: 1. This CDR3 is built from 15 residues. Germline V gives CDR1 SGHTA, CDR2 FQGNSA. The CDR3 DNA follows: TGTGCCAGCAGCTTAGGACAGGGTAGCACAGATACGCAGTATTTT. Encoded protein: CASSLGQGSTDTQYF.

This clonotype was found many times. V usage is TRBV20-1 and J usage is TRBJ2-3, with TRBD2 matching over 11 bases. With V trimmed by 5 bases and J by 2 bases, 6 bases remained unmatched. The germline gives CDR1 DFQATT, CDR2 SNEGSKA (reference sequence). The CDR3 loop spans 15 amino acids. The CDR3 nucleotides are TGCAGTGCTCAAGGGACTAGCGGATACACAGATACGCAGTATTTT. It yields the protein CSAQGTSGYTDTQYF.

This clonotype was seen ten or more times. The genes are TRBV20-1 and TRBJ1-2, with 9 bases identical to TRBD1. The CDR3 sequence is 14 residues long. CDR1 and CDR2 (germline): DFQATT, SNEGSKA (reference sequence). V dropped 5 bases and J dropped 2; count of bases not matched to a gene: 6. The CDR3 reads CSAFRDRENYGYTF. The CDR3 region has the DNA TGCAGTGCTTTCCGGGACAGGGAAAACTATGGCTACACCTTC.

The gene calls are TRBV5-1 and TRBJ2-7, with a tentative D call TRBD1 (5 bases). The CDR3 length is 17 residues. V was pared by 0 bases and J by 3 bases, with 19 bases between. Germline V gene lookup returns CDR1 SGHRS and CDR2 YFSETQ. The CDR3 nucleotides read TGCGCCAGCAGCTTGGCTCAGTCTCAGGACAAGGACTACGAGCAGTACTTC. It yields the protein CASSLAQSQDKDYEQYF.